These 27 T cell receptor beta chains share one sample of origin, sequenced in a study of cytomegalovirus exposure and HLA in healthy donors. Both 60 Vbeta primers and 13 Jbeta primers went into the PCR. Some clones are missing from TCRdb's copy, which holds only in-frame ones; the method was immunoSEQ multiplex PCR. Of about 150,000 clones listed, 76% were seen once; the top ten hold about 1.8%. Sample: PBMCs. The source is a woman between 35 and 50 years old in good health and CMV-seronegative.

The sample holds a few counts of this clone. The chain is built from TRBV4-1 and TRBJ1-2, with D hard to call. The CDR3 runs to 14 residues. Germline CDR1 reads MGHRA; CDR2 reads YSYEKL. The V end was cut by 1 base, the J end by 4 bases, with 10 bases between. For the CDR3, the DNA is TGCGCCAGCAGCCAAGGAGCAGGCATCTATGGCTACACCTTC. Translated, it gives CASSQGAGIYGYTF.

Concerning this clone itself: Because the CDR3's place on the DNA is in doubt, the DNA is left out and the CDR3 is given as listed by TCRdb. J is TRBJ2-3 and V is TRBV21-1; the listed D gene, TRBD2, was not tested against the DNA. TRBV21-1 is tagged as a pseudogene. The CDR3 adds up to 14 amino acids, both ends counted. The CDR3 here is CASTVAGGTDTQYF.

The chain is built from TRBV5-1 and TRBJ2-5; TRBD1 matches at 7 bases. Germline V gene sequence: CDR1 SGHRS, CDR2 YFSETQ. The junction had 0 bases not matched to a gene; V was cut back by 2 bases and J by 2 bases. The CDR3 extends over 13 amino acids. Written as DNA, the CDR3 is TGCGCCAGCAGCTTCAGGGGGCAAGAGACCCAGTACTTC. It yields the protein CASSFRGQETQYF.

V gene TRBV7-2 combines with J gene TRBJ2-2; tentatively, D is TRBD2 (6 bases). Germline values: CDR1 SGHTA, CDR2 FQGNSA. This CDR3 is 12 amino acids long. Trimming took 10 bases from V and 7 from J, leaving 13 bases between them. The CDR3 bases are TGTGCCACTAGGCGGGGAGACGGGGAGCTGTTTTTT. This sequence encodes CATRRGDGELFF.

The CDR3 loop is CASSTIQGSTDTQYF. The CDR3 bases are TGTGCCAGTAGTACAATCCAGGGGAGCACAGATACGCAGTATTTT. This rearrangement joins TRBV19 to TRBJ2-3; D perhaps matches TRBD1 (6 bases). There are 15 residues in the CDR3. V lost 4 bases and J 0 bases, leaving 11 bases between the germline ends. CDR1 is LNHDA, CDR2 SQIVND, per germline (reference sequence). Based on the CDR3 plus reference TRBV19 and TRBJ2-3, the full variable domain is DGGITQSPKYLFRKEGQNVTLSCEQNLNHDAMYWYRQDPGQGLRLIYYSQIVNDFQKGDIAEGYSVSREKKESFPLTVTSAQKNPTAFYLCASSTIQGSTDTQYFGPGTRLTVL.

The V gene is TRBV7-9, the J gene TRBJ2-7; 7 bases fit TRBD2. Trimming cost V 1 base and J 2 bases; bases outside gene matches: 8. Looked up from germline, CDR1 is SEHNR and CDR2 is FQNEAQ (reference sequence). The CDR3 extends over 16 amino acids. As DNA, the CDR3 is TGTGCCAGCAGCTTAGAGTTGGGACTACAAACCTACGAGCAGTACTTC. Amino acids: CASSLELGLQTYEQYF.

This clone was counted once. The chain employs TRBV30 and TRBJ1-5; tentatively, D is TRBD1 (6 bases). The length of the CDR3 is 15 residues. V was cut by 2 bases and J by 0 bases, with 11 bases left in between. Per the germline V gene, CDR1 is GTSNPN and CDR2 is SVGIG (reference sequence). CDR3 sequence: CAWSTGQISNQPQHF. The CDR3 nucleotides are TGTGCCTGGAGTACAGGACAGATTAGCAATCAGCCCCAGCATTTT.

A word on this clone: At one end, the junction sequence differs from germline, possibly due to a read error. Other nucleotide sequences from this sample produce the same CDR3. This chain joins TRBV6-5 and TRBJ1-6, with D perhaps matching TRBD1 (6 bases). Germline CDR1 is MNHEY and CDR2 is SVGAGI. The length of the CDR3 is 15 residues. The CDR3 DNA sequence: TGCGCCAGCAGGCCTGAGGGGGGGTTAAGTTCACCCCTCCACTTT. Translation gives CASRPEGGLSSPLHF.

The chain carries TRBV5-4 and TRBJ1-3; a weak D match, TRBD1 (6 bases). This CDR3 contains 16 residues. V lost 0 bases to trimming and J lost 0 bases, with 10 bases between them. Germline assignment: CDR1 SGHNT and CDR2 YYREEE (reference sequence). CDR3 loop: CASSLAGASSGNTIYF. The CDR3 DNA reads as TGTGCCAGCAGCTTGGCAGGGGCCTCCTCTGGAAACACCATATATTTT.

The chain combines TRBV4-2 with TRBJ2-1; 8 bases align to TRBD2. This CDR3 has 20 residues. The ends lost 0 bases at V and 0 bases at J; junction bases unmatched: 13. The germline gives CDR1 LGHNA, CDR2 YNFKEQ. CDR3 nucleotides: TGTGCCAGCAGCCAAGATCTAGCGCTAGCGGGCCGAAGCTCCTACAATGAGCAGTTCTTC. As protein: CASSQDLALAGRSSYNEQFF.

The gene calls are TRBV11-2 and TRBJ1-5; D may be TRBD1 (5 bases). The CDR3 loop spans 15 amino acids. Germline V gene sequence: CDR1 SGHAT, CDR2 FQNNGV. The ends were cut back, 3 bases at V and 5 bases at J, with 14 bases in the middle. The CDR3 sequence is CASSFIQGWDQPQHF. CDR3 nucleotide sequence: TGTGCCAGCAGCTTTATCCAGGGATGGGATCAGCCCCAGCATTTT.

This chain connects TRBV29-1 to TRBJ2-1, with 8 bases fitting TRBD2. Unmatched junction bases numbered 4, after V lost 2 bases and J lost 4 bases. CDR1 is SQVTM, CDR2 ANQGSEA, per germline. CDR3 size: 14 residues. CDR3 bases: TGCAGCGTTGAATTAGCGGGGATTTACAATGAGCAGTTCTTC. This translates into CSVELAGIYNEQFF.

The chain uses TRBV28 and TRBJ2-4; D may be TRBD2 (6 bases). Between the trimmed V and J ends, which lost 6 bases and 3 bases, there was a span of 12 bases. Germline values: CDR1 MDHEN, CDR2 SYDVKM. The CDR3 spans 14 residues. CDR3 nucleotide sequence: TGTGCCAGCAGGGAGCCGGGGGTCAAAAACATTCAGTACTTC. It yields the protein CASREPGVKNIQYF.

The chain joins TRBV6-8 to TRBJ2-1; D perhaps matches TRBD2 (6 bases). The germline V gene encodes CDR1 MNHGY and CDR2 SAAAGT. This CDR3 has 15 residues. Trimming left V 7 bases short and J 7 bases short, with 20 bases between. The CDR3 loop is CASNPPGDRRNEQFF. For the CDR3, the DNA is TGTGCCAGCAATCCGCCGGGAGATCGGCGGAATGAGCAGTTCTTC.

Here the CDR3 DNA reads TGTGCCAGCAGTGACAGGGGGCTCGTTGAGACCCAGTACTTC. This codes for CASSDRGLVETQYF. The V gene is TRBV6-1, the J gene TRBJ2-5, with TRBD1 matching 8 bases. This CDR3 has 14 residues. Germline assignment: CDR1 MNHNS and CDR2 SASEGT. V gave up 3 bases and J gave up 5 bases; unmatched junction bases: 5.

CDR3 nucleotides: TGCGCCAGCAGCTTGGCAGCGCGGTCACCCCTCCACTTT. It specifies CASSLAARSPLHF. The chain joins TRBV5-1 to TRBJ1-6; D remains ambiguous. Germline assignment: CDR1 SGHRS and CDR2 YFSETQ. V was trimmed by 0 bases and J by 10 bases, leaving 8 bases between them. This CDR3 comprises 13 residues.

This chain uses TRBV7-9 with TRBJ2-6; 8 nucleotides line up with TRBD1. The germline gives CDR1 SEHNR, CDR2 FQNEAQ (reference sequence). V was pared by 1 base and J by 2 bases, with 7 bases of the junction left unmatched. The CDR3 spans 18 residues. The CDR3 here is CASSLVAGGVPGANVLTF. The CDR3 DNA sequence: TGTGCCAGCAGCTTAGTGGCAGGGGGCGTTCCTGGGGCCAACGTCCTGACTTTC.

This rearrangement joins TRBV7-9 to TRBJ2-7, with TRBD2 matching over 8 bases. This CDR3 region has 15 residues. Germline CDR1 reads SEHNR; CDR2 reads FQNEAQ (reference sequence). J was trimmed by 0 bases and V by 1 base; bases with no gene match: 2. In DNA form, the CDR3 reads TGTGCCAGCAGCTTAGGTAGCGGGAACTCCTACGAGCAGTACTTC. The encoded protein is CASSLGSGNSYEQYF.

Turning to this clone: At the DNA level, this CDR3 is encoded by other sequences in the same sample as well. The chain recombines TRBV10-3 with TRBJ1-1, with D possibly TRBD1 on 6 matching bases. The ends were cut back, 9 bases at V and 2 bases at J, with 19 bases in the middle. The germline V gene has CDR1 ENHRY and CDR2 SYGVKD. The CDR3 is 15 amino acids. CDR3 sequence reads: CAIRKRTEENTEAFF. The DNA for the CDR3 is TGTGCCATTAGAAAGCGGACAGAAGAAAACACTGAAGCTTTCTTT.

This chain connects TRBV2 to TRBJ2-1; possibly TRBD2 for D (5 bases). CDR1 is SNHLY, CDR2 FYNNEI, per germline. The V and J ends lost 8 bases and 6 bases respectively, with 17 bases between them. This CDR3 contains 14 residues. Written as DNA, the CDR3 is TGTGCCAGCGTCGGACTCGCCCAACGCAATGAGCAGTTCTTC. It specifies CASVGLAQRNEQFF.

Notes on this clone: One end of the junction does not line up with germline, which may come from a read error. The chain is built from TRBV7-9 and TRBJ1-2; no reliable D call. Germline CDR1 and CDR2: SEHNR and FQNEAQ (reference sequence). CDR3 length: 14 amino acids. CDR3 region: CSSSLGQANYGYTF. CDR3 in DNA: TGTTCCAGCAGCTTAGGGCAGGCCAACTATGGCTACACCTTC.

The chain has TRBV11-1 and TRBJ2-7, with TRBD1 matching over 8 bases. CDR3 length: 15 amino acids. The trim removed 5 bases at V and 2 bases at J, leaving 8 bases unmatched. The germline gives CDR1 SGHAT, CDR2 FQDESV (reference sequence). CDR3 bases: TGTGCCAGCAGCCCGCGGGACAGGCGAACCTACGAGCAGTACTTC. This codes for CASSPRDRRTYEQYF.

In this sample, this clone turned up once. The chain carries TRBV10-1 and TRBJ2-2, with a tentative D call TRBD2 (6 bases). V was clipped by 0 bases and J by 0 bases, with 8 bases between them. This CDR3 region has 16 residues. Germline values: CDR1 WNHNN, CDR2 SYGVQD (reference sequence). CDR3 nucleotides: TGCGCCAGCAGTGAGTCGCGGGGATCGAACACCGGGGAGCTGTTTTTT. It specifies CASSESRGSNTGELFF.

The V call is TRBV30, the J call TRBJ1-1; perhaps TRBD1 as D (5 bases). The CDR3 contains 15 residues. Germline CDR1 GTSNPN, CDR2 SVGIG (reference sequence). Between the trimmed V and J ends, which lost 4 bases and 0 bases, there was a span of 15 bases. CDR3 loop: CAWISAGRMNTEAFF. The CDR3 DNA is TGTGCCTGGATTTCAGCAGGGCGAATGAACACTGAAGCTTTCTTT.

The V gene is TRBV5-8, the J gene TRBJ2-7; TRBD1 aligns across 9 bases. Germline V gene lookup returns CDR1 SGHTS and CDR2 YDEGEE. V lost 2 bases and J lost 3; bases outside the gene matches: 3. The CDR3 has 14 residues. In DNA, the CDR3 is TGTGCCAGCAGCTTTGGGGACAGGGTCTACGAGCAGTACTTC. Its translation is CASSFGDRVYEQYF.

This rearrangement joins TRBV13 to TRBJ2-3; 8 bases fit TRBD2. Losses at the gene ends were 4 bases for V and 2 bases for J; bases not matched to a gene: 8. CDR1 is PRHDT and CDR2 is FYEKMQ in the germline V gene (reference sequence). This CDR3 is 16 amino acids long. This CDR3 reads CASSSPLAGPTDTQYF. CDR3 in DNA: TGTGCCAGCAGCTCCCCGCTAGCGGGCCCCACAGATACGCAGTATTTT. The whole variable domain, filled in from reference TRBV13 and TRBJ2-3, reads AAGVIQSPRHLIKEKRETATLKCYPIPRHDTVYWYQQGPGQDPQFLISFYEKMQSDKGSIPDRFSAQQFSDYHSELNMSSLELGDSALYFCASSSPLAGPTDTQYFGPGTRLTVL.

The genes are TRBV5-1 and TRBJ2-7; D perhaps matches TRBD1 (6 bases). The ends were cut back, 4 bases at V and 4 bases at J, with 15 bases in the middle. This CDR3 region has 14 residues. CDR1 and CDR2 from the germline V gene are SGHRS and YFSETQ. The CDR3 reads CASSPGQEAYEQYF. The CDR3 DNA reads TGCGCCAGCAGCCCGGGACAAGAGGCTTACGAGCAGTACTTC.